The clone carrying this T cell receptor beta chain came up a few times. Its antigen remains unidentified. Sample donors were healthy Caucasian individuals that came from Russia, aged about 6 to 100. It was with a sample-barcoded 5' primer and a J-beta primer mix that a second PCR of roughly 6 to 12 cycles was run. One entry per CDR3 protein results from TCRdb running MiXCR on the 5' RACE reads. The sample yields about 800,000 distinct CDR3 sequences, 58% seen once. The germline V and J ends were trimmed by 1 base and 3 bases, with 13 bases remaining between them. Germline-derived CDR1 and CDR2 are DFQATT and SNEGSKA (reference sequence). The CDR3 spans 14 residues. The record originates from a study of blood T cells in healthy people across ages. Notes on the study in general: When set beside aged donors, long-lived donors presented more naive CD4+ cells and higher diversity. A strong correlation between TCR beta diversity and naive T cell percentage was seen. Considered underestimates were the diversity estimates obtained from one million T cells.

The sample taken for sequencing was blood. The receptor was derived from a man aged 30-40 years in good health. The chain couples TRBV20-1 to TRBJ2-7; tentatively, D is TRBD2 (6 bases). CDR3 region: CSARAPGTDYEQYF. The CDR3 nucleotides are TGCAGTGCTAGAGCCCCCGGGACTGACTACGAGCAGTACTTC.